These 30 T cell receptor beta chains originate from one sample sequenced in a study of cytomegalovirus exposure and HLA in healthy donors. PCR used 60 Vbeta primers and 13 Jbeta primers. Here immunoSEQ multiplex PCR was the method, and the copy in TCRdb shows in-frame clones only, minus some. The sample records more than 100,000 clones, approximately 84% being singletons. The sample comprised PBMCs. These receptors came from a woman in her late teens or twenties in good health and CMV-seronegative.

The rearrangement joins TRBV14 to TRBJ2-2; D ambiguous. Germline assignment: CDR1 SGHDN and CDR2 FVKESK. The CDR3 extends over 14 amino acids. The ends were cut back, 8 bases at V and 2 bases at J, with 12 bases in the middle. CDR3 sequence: CASRRGANTGELFF. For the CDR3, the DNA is TGTGCCAGCCGCCGAGGAGCAAACACCGGGGAGCTGTTTTTT.

CDR3 protein: CASLKAGGGEQYF. DNA of the CDR3: TGTGCCAGCTTGAAGGCAGGGGGTGGCGAGCAGTACTTC. The chain links TRBV6-5 to TRBJ2-7, with 7 bases identical to TRBD1. The V segment lost 8 bases and the J segment 6 bases; nucleotides outside the gene matches: 10. Germline values: CDR1 MNHEY, CDR2 SVGAGI. The length of the CDR3 is 13 residues.

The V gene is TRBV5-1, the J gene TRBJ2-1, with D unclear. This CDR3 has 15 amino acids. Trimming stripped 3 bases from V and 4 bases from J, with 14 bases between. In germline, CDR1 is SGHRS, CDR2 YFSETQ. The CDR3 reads CASSSKPSGYNEQFF. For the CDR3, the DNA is TGCGCCAGCAGCTCCAAACCCTCCGGTTACAATGAGCAGTTCTTC.

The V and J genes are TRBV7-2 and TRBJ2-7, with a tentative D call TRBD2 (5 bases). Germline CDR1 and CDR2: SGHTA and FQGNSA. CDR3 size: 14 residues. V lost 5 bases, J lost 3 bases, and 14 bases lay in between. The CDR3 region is CASSDTLGSYEQYF. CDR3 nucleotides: TGTGCCAGCAGCGACACCTTGGGGAGCTACGAGCAGTACTTC. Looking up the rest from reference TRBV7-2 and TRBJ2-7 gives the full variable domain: GAGVSQSPSNKVTEKGKDVELRCDPISGHTALYWYRQSLGQGLEFLIYFQGNSAPDKSGLPSDRFSAERTGGSVSTLTIQRTQQEDSAVYLCASSDTLGSYEQYFGPGTRLTVT.

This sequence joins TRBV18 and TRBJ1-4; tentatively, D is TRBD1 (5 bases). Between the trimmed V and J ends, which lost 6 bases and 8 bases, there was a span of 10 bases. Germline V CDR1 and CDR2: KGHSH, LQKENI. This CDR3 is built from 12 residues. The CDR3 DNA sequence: TGTGCCAGCTCCAGTACAGGAGAAAAACTGTTTTTT. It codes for CASSSTGEKLFF.

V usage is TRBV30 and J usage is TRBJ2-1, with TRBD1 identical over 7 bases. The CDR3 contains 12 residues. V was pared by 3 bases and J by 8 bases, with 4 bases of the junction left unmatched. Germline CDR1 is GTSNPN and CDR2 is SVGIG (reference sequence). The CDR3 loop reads CAWRHRGHEQFF. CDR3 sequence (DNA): TGTGCCTGGAGGCACAGGGGACATGAGCAGTTCTTC.

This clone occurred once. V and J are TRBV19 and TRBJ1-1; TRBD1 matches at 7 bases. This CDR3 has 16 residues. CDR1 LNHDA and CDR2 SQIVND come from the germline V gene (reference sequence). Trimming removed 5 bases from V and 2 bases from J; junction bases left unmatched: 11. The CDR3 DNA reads TGTGCCAGTAGTGTCGGAAGACAGGGTACTAACACTGAAGCTTTCTTT. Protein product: CASSVGRQGTNTEAFF.

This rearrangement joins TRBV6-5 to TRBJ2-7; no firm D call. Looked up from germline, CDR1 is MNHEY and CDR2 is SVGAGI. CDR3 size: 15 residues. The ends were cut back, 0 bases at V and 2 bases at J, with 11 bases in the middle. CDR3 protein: CASSYSGGTPYEQYF. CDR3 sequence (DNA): TGTGCCAGCAGTTACTCCGGCGGCACCCCCTACGAGCAGTACTTC.

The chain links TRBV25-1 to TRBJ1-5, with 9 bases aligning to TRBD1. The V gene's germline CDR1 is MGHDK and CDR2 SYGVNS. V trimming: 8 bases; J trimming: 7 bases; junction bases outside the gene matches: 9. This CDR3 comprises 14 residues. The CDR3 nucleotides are TGTGCCAGCGGATCCGGGACAGGGTTCCAGCCCCAGCATTTT. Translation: CASGSGTGFQPQHF.

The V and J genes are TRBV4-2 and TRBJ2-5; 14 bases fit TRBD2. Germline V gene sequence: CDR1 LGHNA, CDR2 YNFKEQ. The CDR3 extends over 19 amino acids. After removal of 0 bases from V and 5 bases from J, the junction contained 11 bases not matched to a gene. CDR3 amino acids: CASSQDVGTSGSLWETQYF. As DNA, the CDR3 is TGTGCCAGCAGCCAAGATGTGGGGACTAGCGGGAGTTTATGGGAGACCCAGTACTTC.

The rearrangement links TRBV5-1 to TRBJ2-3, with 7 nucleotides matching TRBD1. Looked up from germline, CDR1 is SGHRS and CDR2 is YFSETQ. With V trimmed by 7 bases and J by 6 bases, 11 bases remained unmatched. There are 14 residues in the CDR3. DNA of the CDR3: TGCGCCAGCTTTCCGGGACAGCCTTTCGATACGCAGTATTTT. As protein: CASFPGQPFDTQYF.

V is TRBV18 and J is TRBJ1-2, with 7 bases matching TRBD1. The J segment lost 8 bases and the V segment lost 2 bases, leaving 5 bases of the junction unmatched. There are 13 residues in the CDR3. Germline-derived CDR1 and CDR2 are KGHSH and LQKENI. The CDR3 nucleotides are TGTGCCAGCTCACCAATGACAGGGTGGGGCTACACCTTC. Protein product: CASSPMTGWGYTF.

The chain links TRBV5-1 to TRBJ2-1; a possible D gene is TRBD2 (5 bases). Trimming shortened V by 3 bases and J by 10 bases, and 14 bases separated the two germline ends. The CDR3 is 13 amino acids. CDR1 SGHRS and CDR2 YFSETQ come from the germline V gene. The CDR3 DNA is TGCGCCAGCAGCTCCGGACTCTCGGGCGAGCAGTTCTTC. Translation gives CASSSGLSGEQFF.

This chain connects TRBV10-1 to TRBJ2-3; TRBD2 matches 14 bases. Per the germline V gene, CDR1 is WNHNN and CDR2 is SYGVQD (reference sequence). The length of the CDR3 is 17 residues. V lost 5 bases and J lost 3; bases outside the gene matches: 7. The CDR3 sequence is CASSQPGLAGETDTQYF. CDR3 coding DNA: TGCGCCAGCAGTCAACCGGGACTAGCGGGAGAAACAGATACGCAGTATTTT.

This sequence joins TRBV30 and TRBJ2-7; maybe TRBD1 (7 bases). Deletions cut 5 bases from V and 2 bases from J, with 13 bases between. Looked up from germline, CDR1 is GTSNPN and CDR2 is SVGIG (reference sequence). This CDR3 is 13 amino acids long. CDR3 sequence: CAWGQGGTYEQYF. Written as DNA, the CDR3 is TGTGCCTGGGGTCAGGGGGGCACCTACGAGCAGTACTTC.

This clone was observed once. The CDR3 reads CASSSREGTTYNEQFF. As DNA, the CDR3 is TGTGCCAGCAGCTCCCGGGAGGGAACGACGTACAATGAGCAGTTCTTC. This chain connects TRBV7-8 to TRBJ2-1; 8 bases are a match to TRBD2. This CDR3 contains 16 residues. Germline CDR1 SGHVS, CDR2 FQNEAQ. Trimming cost V 4 bases and J 4 bases; bases outside gene matches: 9.

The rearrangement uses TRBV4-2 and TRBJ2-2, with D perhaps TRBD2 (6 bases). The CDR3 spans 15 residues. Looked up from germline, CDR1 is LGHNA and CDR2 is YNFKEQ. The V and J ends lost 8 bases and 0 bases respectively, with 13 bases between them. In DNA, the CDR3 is TGTGCCAGCTCCCCCCGGGGGTCGAACACCGGGGAGCTGTTTTTT. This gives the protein CASSPRGSNTGELFF.

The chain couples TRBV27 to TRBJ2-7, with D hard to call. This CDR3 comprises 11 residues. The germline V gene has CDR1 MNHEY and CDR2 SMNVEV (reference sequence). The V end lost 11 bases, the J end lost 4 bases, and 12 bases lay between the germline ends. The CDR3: CADRVGYEQYF. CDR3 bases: TGTGCCGATCGGGTGGGTTACGAGCAGTACTTC.

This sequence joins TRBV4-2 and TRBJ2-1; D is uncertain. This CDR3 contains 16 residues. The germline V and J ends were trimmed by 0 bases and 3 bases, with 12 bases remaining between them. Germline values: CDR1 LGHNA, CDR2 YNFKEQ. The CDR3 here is CASSQDIVAVYNEQFF. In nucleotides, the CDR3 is TGTGCCAGCAGCCAAGATATAGTTGCGGTCTACAATGAGCAGTTCTTC.

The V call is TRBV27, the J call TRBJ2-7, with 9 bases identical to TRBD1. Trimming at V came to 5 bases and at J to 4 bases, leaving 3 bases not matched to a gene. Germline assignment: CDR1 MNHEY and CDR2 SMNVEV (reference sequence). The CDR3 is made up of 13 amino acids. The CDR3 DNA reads TGTGCCAGCAGTCCCGGGACAGGGTACGAGCAGTACTTC. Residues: CASSPGTGYEQYF.

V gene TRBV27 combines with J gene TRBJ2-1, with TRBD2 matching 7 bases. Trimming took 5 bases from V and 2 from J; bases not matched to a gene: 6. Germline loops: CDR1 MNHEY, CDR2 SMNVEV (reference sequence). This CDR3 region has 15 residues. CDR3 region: CASSPRLAAYNEQFF. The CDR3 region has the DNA TGTGCCAGCAGTCCCCGACTAGCAGCCTACAATGAGCAGTTCTTC.

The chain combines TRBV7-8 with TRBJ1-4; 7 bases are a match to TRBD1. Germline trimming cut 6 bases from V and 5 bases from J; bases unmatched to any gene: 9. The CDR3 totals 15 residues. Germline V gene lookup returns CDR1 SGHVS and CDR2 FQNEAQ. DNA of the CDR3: TGTGCCAGCAGGGGCGAGGGCAGGGGGAATGAAAAACTGTTTTTT. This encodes CASRGEGRGNEKLFF.

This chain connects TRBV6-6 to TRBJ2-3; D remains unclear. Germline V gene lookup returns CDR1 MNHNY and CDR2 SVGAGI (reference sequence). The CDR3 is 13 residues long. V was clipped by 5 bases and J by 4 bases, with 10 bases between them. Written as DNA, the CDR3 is TGTGCCAGCAGTGGGCCCAGTGCAGATACGCAGTATTTT. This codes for CASSGPSADTQYF.

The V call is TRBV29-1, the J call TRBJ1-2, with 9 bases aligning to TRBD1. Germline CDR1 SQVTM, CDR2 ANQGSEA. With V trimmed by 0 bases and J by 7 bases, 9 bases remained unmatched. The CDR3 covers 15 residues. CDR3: CSVEDRGQGGAGYTF. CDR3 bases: TGCAGCGTTGAAGATCGGGGACAGGGAGGAGCTGGCTACACCTTC.

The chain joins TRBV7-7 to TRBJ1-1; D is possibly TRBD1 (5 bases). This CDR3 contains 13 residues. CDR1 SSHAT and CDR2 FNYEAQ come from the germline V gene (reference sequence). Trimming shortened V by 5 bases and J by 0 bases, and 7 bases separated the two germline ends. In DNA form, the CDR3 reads TGTGCCAGCAGCAAGACAGTGAACACTGAAGCTTTCTTT. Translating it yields CASSKTVNTEAFF.

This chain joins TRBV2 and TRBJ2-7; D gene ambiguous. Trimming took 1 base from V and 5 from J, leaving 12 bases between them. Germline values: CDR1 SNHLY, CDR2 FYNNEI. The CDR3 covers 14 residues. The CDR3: CASSEEYRSDEQYF. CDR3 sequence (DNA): TGTGCCAGCAGTGAAGAGTACCGGTCCGACGAGCAGTACTTC.

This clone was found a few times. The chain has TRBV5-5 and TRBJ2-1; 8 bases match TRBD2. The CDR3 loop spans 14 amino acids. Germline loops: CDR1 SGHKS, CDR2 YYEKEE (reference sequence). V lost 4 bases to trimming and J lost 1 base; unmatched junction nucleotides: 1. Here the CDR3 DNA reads TGTGCCAGCAGCCGGGGGGGGTCCTACAATGAGCAGTTCTTC. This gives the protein CASSRGGSYNEQFF.

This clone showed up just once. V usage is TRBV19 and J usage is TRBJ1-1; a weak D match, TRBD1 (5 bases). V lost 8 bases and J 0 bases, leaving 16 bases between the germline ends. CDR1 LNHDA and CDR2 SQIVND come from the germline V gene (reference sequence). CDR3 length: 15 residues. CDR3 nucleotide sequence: TGTGCCAGTGCTAGTTTGACAGAAATGAACACTGAAGCTTTCTTT. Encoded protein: CASASLTEMNTEAFF.

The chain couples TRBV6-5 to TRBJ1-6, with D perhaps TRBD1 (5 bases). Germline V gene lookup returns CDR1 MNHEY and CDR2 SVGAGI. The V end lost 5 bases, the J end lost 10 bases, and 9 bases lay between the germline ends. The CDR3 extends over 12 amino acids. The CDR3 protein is CASSQGRSPLHF. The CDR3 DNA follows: TGTGCCAGCAGTCAGGGAAGGTCACCCCTCCACTTT.

CDR3 amino acids: CASSASSAGYRMVQYF. In DNA form, the CDR3 reads TGTGCCAGCAGTGCCTCCTCAGCGGGATATAGAATGGTGCAGTACTTC. The chain carries TRBV2 and TRBJ2-7; 7 bases align to TRBD2. The CDR3 sequence is 16 residues long. Germline V gene data show CDR1 as SNHLY and CDR2 as FYNNEI. The V segment lost 4 bases and the J segment 9 bases; nucleotides outside the gene matches: 18.